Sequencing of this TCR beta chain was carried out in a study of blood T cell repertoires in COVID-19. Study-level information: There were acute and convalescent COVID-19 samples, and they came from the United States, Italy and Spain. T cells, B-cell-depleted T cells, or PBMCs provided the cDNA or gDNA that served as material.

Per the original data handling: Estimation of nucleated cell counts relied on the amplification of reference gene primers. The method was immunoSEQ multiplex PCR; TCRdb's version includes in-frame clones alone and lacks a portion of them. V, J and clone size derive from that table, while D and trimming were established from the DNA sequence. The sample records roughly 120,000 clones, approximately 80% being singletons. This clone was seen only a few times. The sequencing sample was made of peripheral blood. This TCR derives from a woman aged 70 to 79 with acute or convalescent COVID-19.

The CDR3: CSVGAGMNTEAFF. DNA of the CDR3: TGCAGCGTTGGAGCAGGTATGAACACTGAAGCTTTCTTT. V is TRBV29-1 and J is TRBJ1-1; D unresolved. The CDR3 totals 13 residues. V lost 4 bases to trimming and J lost 0 bases, with 9 bases between them. CDR1 is SQVTM, CDR2 ANQGSEA, per germline.